This entry lists 19 T cell receptor beta chains sequenced from one sample in a study of blood T cell repertoires in COVID-19. TCRdb's copy holds only in-frame clones and misses some; the assay was immunoSEQ multiplex PCR. The table has about 250,000 clones, roughly nine tenths seen once. The sample was PBMCs or T cells enriched from blood (not recorded which). The source is a woman between 18 and 30 years old who had recovered from COVID-19.

J is TRBJ2-1 and V is TRBV3-1 (or the pseudogene TRBV3-2); TRBD1 matches 9 bases. Germline trimming cut 5 bases from V and 1 base from J; bases unmatched to any gene: 3. CDR3 size: 15 residues. In germline, CDR1 is LGHDT, CDR2 YNNKEL (reference sequence). DNA for the CDR3: TGTGCCAGCAGCAAACAGGGGGCATCCTACAATGAGCAGTTCTTC. It encodes CASSKQGASYNEQFF.

The J gene is TRBJ2-7, the V gene TRBV18; the match to TRBD1 covers 10 bases. Germline V gene data show CDR1 as KGHSH and CDR2 as LQKENI. Trimming took 5 bases from V and 4 from J; bases not matched to a gene: 5. This CDR3 comprises 14 residues. In DNA form, the CDR3 reads TGTGCCAGCTCAGGGGACAGGGGCCTTTACGAGCAGTACTTC. Translated: CASSGDRGLYEQYF.

V usage is TRBV2 and J usage is TRBJ1-2; maybe TRBD1 (6 bases). Per the germline V gene, CDR1 is SNHLY and CDR2 is FYNNEI. The CDR3 has 13 amino acids. Trimming shortened V by 8 bases and J by 4 bases, and 14 bases separated the two germline ends. The CDR3 DNA reads TGTGCCAGCGACGAACAGGGCGCCTATGGCTACACCTTC. It translates to CASDEQGAYGYTF. Variable domain in full (rest from reference TRBV2 and TRBJ1-2): EPEVTQTPSHQVTQMGQEVILRCVPISNHLYFYWYRQILGQKVEFLVSFYNNEISEKSEIFDDQFSVERPDGSNFTLKIRSTKLEDSAMYFCASDEQGAYGYTFGSGTRLTVV.

This clone showed up just once. The chain joins TRBV7-4 to TRBJ1-3, with a possible D match to TRBD1 (5 bases). Trimming stripped 2 bases from V and 3 bases from J, with 8 bases between. Per the germline V gene, CDR1 is SGHVT and CDR2 is SQSDAQ. CDR3 length equals 14 residues. Here the CDR3 DNA reads TGTGCCAGCAGCTTACAGGGAGGTGGAAACACCATATATTTT. Protein product: CASSLQGGGNTIYF.

About this clone: Within the sample, other DNA sequences also encode this same CDR3. The chain has TRBV7-9 and TRBJ1-2; D call uncertain. The CDR3 runs to 13 residues. The germline CDR1 and CDR2 sequences are SEHNR and FQNEAQ (reference sequence). The V end was cut by 5 bases, the J end by 0 bases, with 7 bases between. CDR3 in amino acids: CASSATTNYGYTF. The DNA for the CDR3 is TGTGCCAGCAGCGCGACAACTAACTATGGCTACACCTTC.

The rearrangement joins TRBV24-1 to TRBJ1-2; the D is unclear. V dropped 0 bases and J dropped 5 bases, with 21 bases sitting between them. The CDR3 is made up of 18 amino acids. Germline V lookup: CDR1 KGHDR, CDR2 SFDVKD. The CDR3 loop is CATSDLGSTKAFGYGYTF. CDR3 sequence (DNA): TGTGCCACCAGTGATTTGGGGAGTACGAAGGCGTTCGGGTATGGCTACACCTTC.

This clone appeared a few times. The chain joins TRBV13 to TRBJ2-7; D uncertain. CDR1 PRHDT and CDR2 FYEKMQ come from the germline V gene (reference sequence). The V and J ends lost 1 base and 6 bases respectively, with 7 bases between them. The CDR3 is 12 residues long. The CDR3 loop is CASSLAFSEQYF. The CDR3 DNA sequence: TGTGCCAGCAGCTTAGCCTTCTCCGAGCAGTACTTC.

This clone has only one observation. The chain joins TRBV9 to TRBJ1-2, with 8 bases fitting TRBD1. CDR1 is SGDLS and CDR2 is YYNGEE in the germline V gene. The trim removed 4 bases at V and 0 bases at J, leaving 5 bases unmatched. The CDR3 runs to 15 residues. CDR3 amino acids: CASSPGQGANYGYTF. CDR3 coding DNA: TGTGCCAGCAGCCCCGGACAGGGAGCTAACTATGGCTACACCTTC.

This clone appeared once. J is TRBJ2-7 and V is TRBV2; 8 positions match TRBD2. The CDR3 spans 14 residues. Germline V gives CDR1 SNHLY, CDR2 FYNNEI. J was trimmed by 2 bases and V by 6 bases; bases with no gene match: 6. The CDR3 region has the DNA TGTGCCAGCAGAGAGACGGGGGGGACCTACGAGCAGTACTTC. Translation: CASRETGGTYEQYF.

The chain recombines TRBV5-1 with TRBJ1-4, with 11 bases that match TRBD1. Germline V gene sequence: CDR1 SGHRS, CDR2 YFSETQ. The junction had 13 bases not matched to a gene; V was cut back by 4 bases and J by 11 bases. There are 16 residues in the CDR3. Written as DNA, the CDR3 is TGCGCCAGCAGCCTGGACACGGGGACAGGGGGAGGTAAACTGTTTTTT. It translates to CASSLDTGTGGGKLFF. Filled out from reference TRBV5-1 and TRBJ1-4, the complete variable domain reads KAGVTQTPRYLIKTRGQQVTLSCSPISGHRSVSWYQQTPGQGLQFLFEYFSETQRNKGNFPGRFSGRQFSNSRSEMNVSTLELGDSALYLCASSLDTGTGGGKLFFGSGTQLSVL.

The chain employs TRBV15 and TRBJ2-5; 7 bases map to TRBD2. The germline V gene has CDR1 LNHNV and CDR2 YYDKDF (reference sequence). This CDR3 is 16 amino acids long. V shed 0 bases and J 4 bases; nucleotides not matched to a gene: 8. The CDR3 DNA is TGTGCCACCAGCAGAGATGTCTCGGGCGGGGGAGAGACCCAGTACTTC. The encoded protein is CATSRDVSGGGETQYF.

V and J are TRBV5-1 and TRBJ1-3; 7 positions match TRBD1. V gave up 3 bases and J gave up 2 bases; unmatched junction bases: 2. The CDR3 has 14 residues. Germline V CDR1 and CDR2: SGHRS, YFSETQ. Here the CDR3 DNA reads TGCGCCAGCAGCTCCGGGACAGCTGGAAACACCATATATTTT. It encodes CASSSGTAGNTIYF.

This clone has a handful of counts. This chain uses TRBV2 with TRBJ2-7, with D possibly being TRBD2 (7 bases). Trimming pared 8 bases from V and 2 bases from J, leaving 13 bases between. Germline V lookup: CDR1 SNHLY, CDR2 FYNNEI. The CDR3 loop spans 13 amino acids. CDR3 protein: CASGGAVAYEQYF. DNA for the CDR3: TGTGCCAGCGGGGGGGCAGTCGCCTACGAGCAGTACTTC. Looking up the rest from reference TRBV2 and TRBJ2-7 gives the full variable domain: EPEVTQTPSHQVTQMGQEVILRCVPISNHLYFYWYRQILGQKVEFLVSFYNNEISEKSEIFDDQFSVERPDGSNFTLKIRSTKLEDSAMYFCASGGAVAYEQYFGPGTRLTVT.

The count of this clone is one. The chain links TRBV19 to TRBJ2-1, with 8 nucleotides matching TRBD2. Germline CDR1 is LNHDA and CDR2 is SQIVND (reference sequence). Germline trimming cut 3 bases from V and 1 base from J; bases unmatched to any gene: 2. CDR3 length: 15 amino acids. DNA of the CDR3: TGTGCCAGTAGTATGCAGCGGGAGTCCTACAATGAGCAGTTCTTC. Its translation is CASSMQRESYNEQFF.

CDR3 residues: CASSLMEGSPLHF. In nucleotides, the CDR3 is TGCGCCAGCAGCTTGATGGAGGGTTCACCCCTCCACTTT. The rearrangement joins TRBV5-1 to TRBJ1-6; D gene unclear. Germline CDR1 SGHRS, CDR2 YFSETQ. The CDR3 consists of 13 residues. With 1 base removed from V and 9 bases from J, the gap between germline ends came to 8 bases.

The J gene is TRBJ1-1, the V gene TRBV10-2; 12 nucleotides align to TRBD1. CDR3 size: 15 residues. CDR1 and CDR2 (germline): WSHSY, SAAADI. With V trimmed by 2 bases and J by 7 bases, 5 bases remained unmatched. In DNA form, the CDR3 reads TGCGCCAGCAGTGAGGGGACAGGGGGCGCGGATGAAGCTTTCTTT. It yields the protein CASSEGTGGADEAFF.

The chain links TRBV19 to TRBJ1-6, with 9 bases fitting TRBD1. This CDR3 region has 13 residues. Unmatched junction bases numbered 6, after V lost 11 bases and J lost 7 bases. Germline CDR1 and CDR2: LNHDA and SQIVND (reference sequence). The CDR3 is CAGDRALNSPLHF. CDR3 nucleotide sequence: TGTGCCGGGGACAGGGCCCTAAATTCACCCCTCCACTTT.

CDR3 in amino acids: CASSVDGDSNQPQHF. The CDR3 nucleotides read TGTGCCAGCAGCGTTGACGGGGATAGCAATCAGCCCCAGCATTTT. The chain carries TRBV2 and TRBJ1-5; D call uncertain. V dropped 6 bases and J dropped 0 bases, with 12 bases sitting between them. The V gene's germline CDR1 is SNHLY and CDR2 FYNNEI. This CDR3 is built from 15 residues.

The V gene is TRBV14, the J gene TRBJ2-7; 7 bases match TRBD1. Trimming took 4 bases from V and 3 from J; bases not matched to a gene: 0. The CDR3 sequence is 12 residues long. CDR1 and CDR2 from the germline V gene are SGHDN and FVKESK. The CDR3 sequence: CASSRQGYEQYF. The DNA for the CDR3 is TGTGCCAGCAGCCGACAGGGCTACGAGCAGTACTTC.